The rows below give T cell receptor beta chains drawn from one sample of a study of blood T cell repertoires in COVID-19. Generated by immunoSEQ multiplex PCR, the TCRdb table keeps only in-frame clones and is missing some. The sample holds 120,000 to 150,000 clones, 80% to 90% seen once. The specimen was PBMCs or T cells enriched from blood (not recorded which). The receptors were sampled from a woman in her fifties or sixties with acute COVID-19. CDR3s leave out the opening cysteine and the closing phenylalanine or tryptophan. Fields, in order: V gene, J gene, CDR3 protein.

V gene: TRBV5-4
J gene: TRBJ1-6
CDR3 protein: ASSLDQGAHSPLH

V gene: TRBV12-5
J gene: TRBJ2-3
CDR3 protein: ASGRGDTQY

V gene: TRBV30
J gene: TRBJ1-2
CDR3 protein: AWTASTGGYT

V gene: TRBV6-5
J gene: TRBJ1-1
CDR3 protein: ASRGEEAGSTEAF

V gene: TRBV27
J gene: TRBJ2-1
CDR3 protein: ASSPLSFRSYNEQF

V gene: TRBV7-2
J gene: TRBJ1-2
CDR3 protein: ASSYPTGTGSIYGYT

V gene: TRBV19
J gene: TRBJ1-5
CDR3 protein: ASSIVKPINSNQPQH

V gene: TRBV30
J gene: TRBJ1-4
CDR3 protein: AWSQTGKYNEKLF

V gene: TRBV15
J gene: TRBJ1-3
CDR3 protein: ATSRESRGTPSGNTIY

V gene: TRBV7-7
J gene: TRBJ2-1
CDR3 protein: ASSSMGGSNEQF

V gene: TRBV2
J gene: TRBJ1-2
CDR3 protein: ASRRQTYGYT

V gene: TRBV6-6
J gene: TRBJ2-1
CDR3 protein: ASSLKSAGGYEQF

V gene: TRBV7-9
J gene: TRBJ1-4
CDR3 protein: ASSFVGGTGEKLF

V gene: TRBV3-1/TRBV3-2
J gene: TRBJ1-1
CDR3 protein: ASNQGTGNTEAF